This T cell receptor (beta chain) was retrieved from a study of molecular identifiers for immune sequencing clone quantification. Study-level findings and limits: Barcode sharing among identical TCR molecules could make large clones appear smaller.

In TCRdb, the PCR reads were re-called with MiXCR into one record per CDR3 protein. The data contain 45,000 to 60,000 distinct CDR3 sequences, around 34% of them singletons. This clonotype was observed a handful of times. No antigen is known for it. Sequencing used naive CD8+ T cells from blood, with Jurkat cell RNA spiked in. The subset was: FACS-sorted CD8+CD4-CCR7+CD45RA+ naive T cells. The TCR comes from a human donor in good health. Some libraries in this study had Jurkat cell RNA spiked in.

In DNA, the CDR3 is TGCAGTGCTAGAGGAGAAGGACAGACCTCTTATCAGCCCCAGCATTTT. This encodes CSARGEGQTSYQPQHF. The V and J genes are TRBV20-1 and TRBJ1-5, with D perhaps matching TRBD1 (6 bases). The length of the CDR3 is 16 residues. Trimming pared 1 base from V and 5 bases from J, leaving 18 bases between. Germline V lookup: CDR1 DFQATT, CDR2 SNEGSKA (reference sequence).